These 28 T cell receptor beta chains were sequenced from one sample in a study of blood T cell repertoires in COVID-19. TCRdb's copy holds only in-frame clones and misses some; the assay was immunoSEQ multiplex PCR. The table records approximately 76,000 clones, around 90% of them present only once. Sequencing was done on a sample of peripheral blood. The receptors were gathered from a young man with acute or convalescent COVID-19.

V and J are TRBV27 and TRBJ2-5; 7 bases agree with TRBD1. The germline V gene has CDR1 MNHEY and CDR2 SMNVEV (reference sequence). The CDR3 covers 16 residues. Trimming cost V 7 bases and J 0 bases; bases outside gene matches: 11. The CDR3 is CASKRQGPVYQETQYF. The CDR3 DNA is TGTGCCAGCAAAAGACAGGGACCGGTTTACCAAGAGACCCAGTACTTC.

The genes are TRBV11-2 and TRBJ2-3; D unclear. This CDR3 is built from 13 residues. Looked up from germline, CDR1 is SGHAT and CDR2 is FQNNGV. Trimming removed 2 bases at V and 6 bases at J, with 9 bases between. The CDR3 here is CASSLPNTDTQYF. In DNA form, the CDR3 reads TGTGCCAGCAGCTTACCAAACACGGATACGCAGTATTTT.

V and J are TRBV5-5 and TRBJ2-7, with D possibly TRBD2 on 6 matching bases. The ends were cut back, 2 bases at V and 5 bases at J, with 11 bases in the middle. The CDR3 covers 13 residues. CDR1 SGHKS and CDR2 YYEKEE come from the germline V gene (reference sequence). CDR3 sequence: CASSFQWGDEQYF. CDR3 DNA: TGTGCCAGCAGCTTTCAGTGGGGGGACGAGCAGTACTTC.

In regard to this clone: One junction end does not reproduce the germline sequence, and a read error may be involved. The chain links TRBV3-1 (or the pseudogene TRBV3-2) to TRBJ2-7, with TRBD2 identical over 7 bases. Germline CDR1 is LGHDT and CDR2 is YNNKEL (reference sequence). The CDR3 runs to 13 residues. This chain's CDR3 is CASSQGPRSGRFF. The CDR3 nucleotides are TGTGCCAGCAGCCAAGGGCCTCGCTCCGGGAGGTTCTTC.

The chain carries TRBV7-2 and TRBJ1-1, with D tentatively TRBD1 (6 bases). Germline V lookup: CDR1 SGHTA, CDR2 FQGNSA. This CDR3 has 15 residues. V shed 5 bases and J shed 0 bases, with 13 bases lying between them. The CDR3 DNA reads TGTGCCAGCAGCGAGACGAGGGACATGAACACTGAAGCTTTCTTT. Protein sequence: CASSETRDMNTEAFF. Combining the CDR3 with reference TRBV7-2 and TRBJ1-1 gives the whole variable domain GAGVSQSPSNKVTEKGKDVELRCDPISGHTALYWYRQSLGQGLEFLIYFQGNSAPDKSGLPSDRFSAERTGGSVSTLTIQRTQQEDSAVYLCASSETRDMNTEAFFGQGTRLTVV.

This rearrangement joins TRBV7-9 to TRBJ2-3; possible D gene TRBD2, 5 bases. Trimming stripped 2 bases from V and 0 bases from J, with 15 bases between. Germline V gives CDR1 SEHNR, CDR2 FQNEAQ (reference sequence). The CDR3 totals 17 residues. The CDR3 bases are TGTGCCAGCAGCTTACCCTGGACTTACCAGAGCACAGATACGCAGTATTTT. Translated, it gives CASSLPWTYQSTDTQYF. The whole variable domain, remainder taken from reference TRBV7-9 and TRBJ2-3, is DTGVSQNPRHKITKRGQNVTFRCDPISEHNRLYWYRQTLGQGPEFLTYFQNEAQLEKSRLLSDRFSAERPKGSFSTLEIQRTEQGDSAMYLCASSLPWTYQSTDTQYFGPGTRLTVL.

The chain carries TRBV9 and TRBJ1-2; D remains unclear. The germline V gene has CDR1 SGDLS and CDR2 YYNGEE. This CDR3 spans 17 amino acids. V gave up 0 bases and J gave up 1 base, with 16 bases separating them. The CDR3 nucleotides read TGTGCCAGCAGCGTAGTGGCAGATCGCATTATTAACTATGGCTACACCTTC. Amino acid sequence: CASSVVADRIINYGYTF. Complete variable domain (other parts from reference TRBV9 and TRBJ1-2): DSGVTQTPKHLITATGQRVTLRCSPRSGDLSVYWYQQSLDQGLQFLIQYYNGEERAKGNILERFSAQQFPDLHSELNLSSLELGDSALYFCASSVVADRIINYGYTFGSGTRLTVV.

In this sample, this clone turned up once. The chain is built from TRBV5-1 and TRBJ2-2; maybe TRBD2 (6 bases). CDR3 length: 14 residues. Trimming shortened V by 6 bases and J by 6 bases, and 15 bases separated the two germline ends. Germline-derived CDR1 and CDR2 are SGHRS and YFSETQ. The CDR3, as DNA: TGCGCCAGCACCTGGGGACGACTAGCCGGGGAGCTGTTTTTT. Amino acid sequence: CASTWGRLAGELFF.

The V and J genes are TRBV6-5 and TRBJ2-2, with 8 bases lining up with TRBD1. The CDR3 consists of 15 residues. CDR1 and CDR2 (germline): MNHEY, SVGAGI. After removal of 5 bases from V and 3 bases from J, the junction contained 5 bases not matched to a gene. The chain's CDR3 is CASSIGQGDTGELFF. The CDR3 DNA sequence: TGTGCCAGCAGTATTGGACAGGGCGACACCGGGGAGCTGTTTTTT.

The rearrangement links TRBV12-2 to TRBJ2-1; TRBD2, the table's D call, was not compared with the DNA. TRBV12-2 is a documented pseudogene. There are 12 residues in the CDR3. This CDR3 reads CASRSAGDEQFF. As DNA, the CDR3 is TGTGCAAGTCGCTCAGCGGGAGACGAGCAGTTCTTC.

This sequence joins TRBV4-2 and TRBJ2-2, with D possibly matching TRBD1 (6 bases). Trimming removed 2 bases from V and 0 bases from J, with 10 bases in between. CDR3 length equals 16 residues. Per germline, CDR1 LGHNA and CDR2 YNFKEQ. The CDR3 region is CASSQRQGTNTGELFF. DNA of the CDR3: TGTGCCAGCAGCCAACGGCAGGGGACGAACACCGGGGAGCTGTTTTTT.

CDR3 DNA sequence: TGTGCCATCAGTGGACAGGGATCTAATTCTGGCTACACCTTC. Amino acids: CAISGQGSNSGYTF. The chain couples TRBV10-3 to TRBJ1-2; 7 bases are a match to TRBD1. The trim removed 4 bases at V and 7 bases at J, leaving 9 bases unmatched. The germline V gene encodes CDR1 ENHRY and CDR2 SYGVKD. The CDR3 length is 14 residues.

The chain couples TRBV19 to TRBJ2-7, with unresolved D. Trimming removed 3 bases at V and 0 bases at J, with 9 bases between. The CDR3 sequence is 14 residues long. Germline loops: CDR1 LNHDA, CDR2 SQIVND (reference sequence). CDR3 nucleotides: TGTGCCAGTAGTATCGCAGCGTTCTCCTACGAGCAGTACTTC. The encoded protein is CASSIAAFSYEQYF.

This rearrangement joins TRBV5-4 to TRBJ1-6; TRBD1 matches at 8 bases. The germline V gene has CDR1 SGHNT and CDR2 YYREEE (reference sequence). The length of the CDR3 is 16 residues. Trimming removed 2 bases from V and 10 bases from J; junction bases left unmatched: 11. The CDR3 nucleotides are TGTGCCAGCAGCTTCGGCGTGCAGGGGGCAGGATCACCCCTCCACTTT. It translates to CASSFGVQGAGSPLHF.

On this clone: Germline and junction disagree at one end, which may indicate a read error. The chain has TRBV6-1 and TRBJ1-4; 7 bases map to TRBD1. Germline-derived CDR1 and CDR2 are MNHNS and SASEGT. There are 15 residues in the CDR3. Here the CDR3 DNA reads TGTGCCAGCAGCGAAGACAGGGTAGCTAATGAAAAACTGTTTTTT. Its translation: CASSEDRVANEKLFF.

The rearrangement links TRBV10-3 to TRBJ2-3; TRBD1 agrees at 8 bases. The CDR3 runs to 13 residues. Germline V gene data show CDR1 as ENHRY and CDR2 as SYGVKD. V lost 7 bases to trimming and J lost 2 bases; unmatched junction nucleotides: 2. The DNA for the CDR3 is TGTGCCATCATGGGACAGGACACAGATACGCAGTATTTT. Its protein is CAIMGQDTDTQYF.

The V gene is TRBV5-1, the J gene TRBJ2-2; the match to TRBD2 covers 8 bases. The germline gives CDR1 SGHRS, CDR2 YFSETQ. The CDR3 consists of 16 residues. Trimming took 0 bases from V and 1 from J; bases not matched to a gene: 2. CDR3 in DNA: TGCGCCAGCAGCTTGGGGAGCGGGAGGAACACCGGGGAGCTGTTTTTT. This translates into CASSLGSGRNTGELFF. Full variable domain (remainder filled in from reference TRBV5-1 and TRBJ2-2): KAGVTQTPRYLIKTRGQQVTLSCSPISGHRSVSWYQQTPGQGLQFLFEYFSETQRNKGNFPGRFSGRQFSNSRSEMNVSTLELGDSALYLCASSLGSGRNTGELFFGEGSRLTVL.

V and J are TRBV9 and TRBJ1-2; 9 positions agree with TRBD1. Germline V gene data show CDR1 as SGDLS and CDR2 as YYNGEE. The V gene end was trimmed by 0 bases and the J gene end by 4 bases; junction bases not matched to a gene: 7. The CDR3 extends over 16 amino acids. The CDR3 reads CASSVARTGVSYGYTF. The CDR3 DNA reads TGTGCCAGCAGCGTAGCCCGGACAGGGGTCTCCTATGGCTACACCTTC.

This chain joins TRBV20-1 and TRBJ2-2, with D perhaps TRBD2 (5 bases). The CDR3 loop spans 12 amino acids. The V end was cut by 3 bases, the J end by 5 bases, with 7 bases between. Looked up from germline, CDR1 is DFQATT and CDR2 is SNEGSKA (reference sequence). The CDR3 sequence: CSASGRTGELFF. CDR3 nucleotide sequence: TGCAGTGCTAGTGGGAGAACCGGGGAGCTGTTTTTT.

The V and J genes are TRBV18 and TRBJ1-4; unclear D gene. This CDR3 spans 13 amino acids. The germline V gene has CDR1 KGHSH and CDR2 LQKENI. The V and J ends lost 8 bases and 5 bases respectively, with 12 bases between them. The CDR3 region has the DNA TGTGCCAGCCGGGGAACGTTCAATGAAAAACTGTTTTTT. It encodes CASRGTFNEKLFF.

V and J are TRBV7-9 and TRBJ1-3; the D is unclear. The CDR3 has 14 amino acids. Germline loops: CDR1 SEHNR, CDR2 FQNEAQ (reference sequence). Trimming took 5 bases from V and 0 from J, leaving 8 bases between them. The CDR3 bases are TGTGCCAGCAGCCTCCCGAGCTCTGGAAACACCATATATTTT. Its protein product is CASSLPSSGNTIYF.

CDR3 coding DNA: TGTGCCAGCTCACCTCGACAGGGGGGCCGGGAGACCCAGTACTTC. Translating it yields CASSPRQGGRETQYF. The chain uses TRBV18 and TRBJ2-5; 9 bases fit TRBD1. V shed 3 bases and J 5 bases; nucleotides not matched to a gene: 7. The CDR3 covers 15 residues. Germline V lookup: CDR1 KGHSH, CDR2 LQKENI.

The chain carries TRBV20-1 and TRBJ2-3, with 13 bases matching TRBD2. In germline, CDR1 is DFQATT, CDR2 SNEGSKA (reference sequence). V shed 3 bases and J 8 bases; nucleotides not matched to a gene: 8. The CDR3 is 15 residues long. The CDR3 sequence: CSASDGLAGAGTQYF. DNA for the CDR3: TGCAGTGCTAGTGATGGACTAGCGGGAGCGGGTACGCAGTATTTT.

Written as DNA, the CDR3 is TGTGCCAGCAGCTCGGGGGGCACGGGGGATGCTTTCTTT. This sequence encodes CASSSGGTGDAFF. This rearrangement joins TRBV9 to TRBJ1-1; D may be TRBD1 (6 bases). Germline assignment: CDR1 SGDLS and CDR2 YYNGEE. This CDR3 is built from 13 residues. With 4 bases removed from V and 11 bases from J, the gap between germline ends came to 18 bases.

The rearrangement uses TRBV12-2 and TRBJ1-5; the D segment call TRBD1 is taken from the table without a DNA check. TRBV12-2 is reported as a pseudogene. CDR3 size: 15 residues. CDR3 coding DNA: TGTGCAAGTCGCTTAGAGGCAGGCGGCAATCAGCCCCAGCATTTT. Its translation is CASRLEAGGNQPQHF.

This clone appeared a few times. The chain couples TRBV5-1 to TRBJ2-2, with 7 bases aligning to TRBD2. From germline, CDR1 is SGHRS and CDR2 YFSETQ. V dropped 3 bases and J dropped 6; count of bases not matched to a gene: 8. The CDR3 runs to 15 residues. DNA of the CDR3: TGCGCCAGCAGCTGGAGACCCACTAGCGCCGGGGAGCTGTTTTTT. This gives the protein CASSWRPTSAGELFF.

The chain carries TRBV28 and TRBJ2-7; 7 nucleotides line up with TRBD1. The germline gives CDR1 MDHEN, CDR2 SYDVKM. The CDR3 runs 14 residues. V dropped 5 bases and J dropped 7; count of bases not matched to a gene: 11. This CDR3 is CASSPPGQPREQYF. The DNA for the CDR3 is TGTGCCAGCAGTCCCCCGGGACAGCCCAGGGAGCAGTACTTC.

CDR3 sequence (DNA): TGTGCCAGCAGTTACTTCCTACAGGGACCCGGGGAGCTGTTTTTT. It encodes CASSYFLQGPGELFF. The V call is TRBV6-5, the J call TRBJ2-2; D possibly corresponds to TRBD1 (6 bases). CDR1 and CDR2 (germline): MNHEY, SVGAGI. The V and J ends lost 1 base and 6 bases respectively, with 12 bases between them. This CDR3 is built from 15 residues.